This T cell receptor (beta chain) was recovered during a study of cytomegalovirus exposure and HLA in healthy donors. About the study: Researchers found that just over 80% of 300 to 450 genotyped donors fell within the Caucasian-associated ancestry cluster. General observations from the study: The study recorded 160 or so TCR beta chains that were cytomegalovirus-associated.

The PCR used 60 Vbeta and 13 Jbeta primers. Using immunoSEQ multiplex PCR, the repertoire was profiled, and TCRdb retains in-frame clones only, with some absent. Altogether around 130,000 clones are present, roughly four fifths being singletons, with the ten largest covering around 11%. The CDR3 has 14 amino acids. Germline CDR1 reads SGHNT; CDR2 reads YYREEE (reference sequence). V was pared by 4 bases and J by 6 bases, with 15 bases between. Concerning this clone: Its target is unknown.

The gene calls are TRBV5-4 and TRBJ2-3; D gene uncertain. This receptor was obtained from a male donor in good health and CMV-seropositive. The specimen was PBMCs. The CDR3 nucleotides are TGTGCCAGCAGCAGCCCCGGCGAAGCGGATACGCAGTATTTT. Its translation is CASSSPGEADTQYF. The entire variable domain, with the rest obtained from reference TRBV5-4 and TRBJ2-3, is as follows: ETGVTQSPTHLIKTRGQQVTLRCSSQSGHNTVSWYQQALGQGPQFIFQYYREEENGRGNFPPRFSGLQFPNYSSELNVNALELDDSALYLCASSSPGEADTQYFGPGTRLTVL.